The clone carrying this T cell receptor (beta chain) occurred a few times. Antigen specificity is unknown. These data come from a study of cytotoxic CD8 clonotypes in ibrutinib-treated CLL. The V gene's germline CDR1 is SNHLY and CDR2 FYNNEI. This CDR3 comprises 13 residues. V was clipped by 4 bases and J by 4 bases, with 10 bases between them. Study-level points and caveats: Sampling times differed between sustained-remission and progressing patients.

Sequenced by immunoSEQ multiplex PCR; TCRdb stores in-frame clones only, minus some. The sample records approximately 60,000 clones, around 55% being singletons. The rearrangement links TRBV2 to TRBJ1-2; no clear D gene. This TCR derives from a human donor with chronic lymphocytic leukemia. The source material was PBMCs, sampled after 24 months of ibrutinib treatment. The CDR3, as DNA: TGTGCCAGCAGTGGGCGGTTTAGCTATGGCTACACCTTC. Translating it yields CASSGRFSYGYTF.